Listed here are 28 T cell receptor beta chains from one sample, sequenced in a study of blood T cell repertoires in COVID-19. Sequencing was performed with immunoSEQ multiplex PCR; in TCRdb, only in-frame clones are kept and a portion is missing. Here the sample spans some 200,000 clones, around four fifths being singletons. Sequencing input: PBMCs or T cells enriched from blood (not recorded which). The receptors shown here come from a man aged 40-49 years who had recovered from COVID-19.

J is TRBJ2-2 and V is TRBV28; 14 bases map to TRBD2. This CDR3 is 17 amino acids long. V shed 5 bases, J shed 6 bases, and the junction held 8 bases outside the gene matches. Germline CDR1 reads MDHEN; CDR2 reads SYDVKM. Here the CDR3 DNA reads TGTGCCAGCAGTCTCCTACGGACTAGCGGGAGGTCCGGGGAGCTGTTTTTT. It codes for CASSLLRTSGRSGELFF.

This clone showed up just a few times. The V gene is TRBV7-2, the J gene TRBJ1-1, with D maybe TRBD1 (6 bases). Per germline, CDR1 SGHTA and CDR2 FQGNSA. V shed 1 base and J shed 4 bases, with 10 bases lying between them. CDR3 size: 14 residues. In DNA, the CDR3 is TGTGCCAGCAGCTTAGTACAGGGAACCACTGAAGCTTTCTTT. Its protein product is CASSLVQGTTEAFF.

The V and J genes are TRBV5-4 and TRBJ1-4, with D hard to call. Trimming stripped 2 bases from V and 0 bases from J, with 11 bases between. CDR1 and CDR2 from the germline V gene are SGHNT and YYREEE (reference sequence). This CDR3 contains 16 residues. For the CDR3, the DNA is TGTGCCAGCAGCTTAAGGTCTGGAGCAACTAATGAAAAACTGTTTTTT. Its protein is CASSLRSGATNEKLFF.

The chain combines TRBV11-2 with TRBJ1-2, with 11 bases that match TRBD1. V dropped 3 bases and J dropped 0; count of bases not matched to a gene: 3. The CDR3 totals 16 residues. Germline assignment: CDR1 SGHAT and CDR2 FQNNGV. DNA for the CDR3: TGTGCCAGCAGCTTCGGACAGGGGGCTGCTAACTATGGCTACACCTTC. Protein product: CASSFGQGAANYGYTF.

This sequence joins TRBV4-1 and TRBJ2-3; D ambiguous. Deletions cut 4 bases from V and 4 bases from J, with 12 bases between. CDR1 and CDR2 (germline): MGHRA, YSYEKL. The CDR3 has 14 amino acids. The CDR3 nucleotides are TGCGCCAGCAGCCTATCCGACTCTTCAGATACGCAGTATTTT. Protein sequence: CASSLSDSSDTQYF.

V usage is TRBV5-4 and J usage is TRBJ2-1; 7 positions match TRBD2. Trimming removed 4 bases from V and 9 bases from J; junction bases left unmatched: 19. Germline assignment: CDR1 SGHNT and CDR2 YYREEE (reference sequence). The CDR3 length is 17 residues. CDR3: CASSPLPTLTSLAEQFF. In DNA form, the CDR3 reads TGTGCCAGCAGCCCACTACCTACGTTGACTAGCCTTGCTGAGCAGTTCTTC.

The chain combines TRBV6-2 or TRBV6-3 with TRBJ1-1; possible D gene TRBD1, 6 bases. V lost 7 bases to trimming and J lost 6 bases, with 30 bases between them. CDR3 length: 18 amino acids. The germline gives CDR1 MNHEY, CDR2 SVGEGT. The CDR3 loop is CASNPRGLDTGLSPEAFF. CDR3 sequence (DNA): TGTGCCAGCAACCCCAGGGGATTAGACACAGGGTTGTCCCCTGAAGCTTTCTTT.

This clone was observed a single time. The chain combines TRBV16 with TRBJ1-1; D might be TRBD1 (6 bases). V dropped 3 bases and J dropped 4 bases, with 12 bases sitting between them. From germline, CDR1 is KGHSY and CDR2 FQNENV. This CDR3 region has 14 residues. The CDR3 loop reads CASSQWGLGTEAFF. CDR3 DNA sequence: TGTGCCAGCAGCCAGTGGGGGCTGGGCACTGAAGCTTTCTTT.

The chain joins TRBV28 to TRBJ2-1; TRBD2 matches 8 bases. The V gene's germline CDR1 is MDHEN and CDR2 SYDVKM. The CDR3 has 14 amino acids. Trimming cost V 7 bases and J 2 bases; bases outside gene matches: 4. CDR3 in amino acids: CASIGGDPYNEQFF. As DNA, the CDR3 is TGTGCCAGCATCGGGGGGGACCCCTACAATGAGCAGTTCTTC.

The chain links TRBV7-9 to TRBJ1-4, with 11 bases matching TRBD1. CDR3 length: 15 residues. V shed 2 bases and J 8 bases; nucleotides not matched to a gene: 4. Germline V CDR1 and CDR2: SEHNR, FQNEAQ (reference sequence). The CDR3 nucleotides read TGTGCCAGCAGCTTACCGGGACAGGGGGGCGAAAAACTGTTTTTT. It translates to CASSLPGQGGEKLFF.

This sequence joins TRBV6-5 and TRBJ2-1, with 11 bases aligning to TRBD2. V lost 5 bases and J lost 4; bases outside the gene matches: 4. Germline V gene sequence: CDR1 MNHEY, CDR2 SVGAGI. The CDR3 totals 15 residues. DNA of the CDR3: TGTGCCAGCAGTCTGACTAGCGGGACTTACAATGAGCAGTTCTTC. Translating it yields CASSLTSGTYNEQFF.

This sequence joins TRBV7-9 and TRBJ2-3; D uncertain. The V gene's germline CDR1 is SEHNR and CDR2 FQNEAQ (reference sequence). CDR3 length: 13 amino acids. V was pared by 6 bases and J by 3 bases, with 10 bases between. The CDR3 region has the DNA TGTGCCAGCAGGGAAAGCAGGACAGATACGCAGTATTTT. Protein: CASRESRTDTQYF. Filled out from reference TRBV7-9 and TRBJ2-3, the complete variable domain reads DTGVSQNPRHKITKRGQNVTFRCDPISEHNRLYWYRQTLGQGPEFLTYFQNEAQLEKSRLLSDRFSAERPKGSFSTLEIQRTEQGDSAMYLCASRESRTDTQYFGPGTRLTVL.

This rearrangement joins TRBV7-2 to TRBJ2-1, with 11 bases fitting TRBD2. The V segment lost 2 bases and the J segment 4 bases; nucleotides outside the gene matches: 10. CDR3 size: 18 residues. Looked up from germline, CDR1 is SGHTA and CDR2 is FQGNSA. The CDR3 DNA reads TGTGCCAGCAGCTTACGCGGGCCTGGGACTAGCGGTTACAATGAGCAGTTCTTC. This sequence encodes CASSLRGPGTSGYNEQFF.

This chain links TRBV5-4 with TRBJ2-1; D call uncertain. Trimming left V 4 bases short and J 5 bases short, with 10 bases between. Germline CDR1 is SGHNT and CDR2 is YYREEE (reference sequence). The CDR3 runs to 13 residues. DNA of the CDR3: TGTGCCAGCAGCACTGACTGGGACAATGAGCAGTTCTTC. This sequence encodes CASSTDWDNEQFF.

This clone was counted between two and nine times. The rearrangement links TRBV4-2 to TRBJ1-2; D perhaps matches TRBD1 (6 bases). The V gene lost 3 bases and the J gene lost 6 bases, with 11 bases spanning the gap. CDR1 is LGHNA and CDR2 is YNFKEQ in the germline V gene. The CDR3 spans 13 residues. The CDR3 loop is CASSHRGGDGYTF. As DNA, the CDR3 is TGTGCCAGCAGCCACAGGGGTGGGGATGGCTACACCTTC.

The chain uses TRBV30 and TRBJ1-2, with 9 bases lining up with TRBD1. The germline CDR1 and CDR2 sequences are GTSNPN and SVGIG (reference sequence). With 1 base clipped from V and 6 bases from J, the junction kept 12 bases outside the gene matches. This CDR3 has 16 residues. In DNA, the CDR3 is TGTGCCTGGAGTGCTTACCGGGACAGGGACGTCGATGGCTACACCTTC. Its translation is CAWSAYRDRDVDGYTF.

The chain employs TRBV29-1 and TRBJ1-1; the match to TRBD1 covers 8 bases. With V trimmed by 7 bases and J by 5 bases, 9 bases remained unmatched. The CDR3 totals 13 residues. Germline assignment: CDR1 SQVTM and CDR2 ANQGSEA. CDR3 in amino acids: CSAHSGGYTEAFF. CDR3 coding DNA: TGCAGCGCACATTCAGGGGGCTATACTGAAGCTTTCTTT.

The chain is built from TRBV12-5 and TRBJ2-2; 7 bases map to TRBD2. CDR3 length: 18 residues. Trimming removed 1 base from V and 1 base from J; junction bases left unmatched: 9. The germline V gene encodes CDR1 LGHNT and CDR2 FRNRAP. The CDR3 nucleotides are TGTGCTAGTGGTTTGGCCACCACTAGCGCCAAGAACACCGGGGAGCTGTTTTTT. The encoded protein is CASGLATTSAKNTGELFF.

The chain joins TRBV11-2 to TRBJ1-5, with no clear D. The CDR3 covers 13 residues. CDR1 is SGHAT, CDR2 FQNNGV, per germline. V was shortened by 3 bases and J by 2 bases, with 5 bases between the two germline ends. This CDR3 is CASSFQGNQPQHF. The CDR3 coding sequence is TGTGCCAGCAGCTTCCAGGGCAATCAGCCCCAGCATTTT.

This chain uses TRBV7-9 with TRBJ2-1; 13 bases are a match to TRBD2. V was pared by 5 bases and J by 0 bases, with 10 bases of the junction left unmatched. This CDR3 comprises 19 residues. Germline V gene data show CDR1 as SEHNR and CDR2 as FQNEAQ (reference sequence). This CDR3 reads CASSATSGRPYSSYNEQFF. The CDR3 DNA follows: TGTGCCAGCAGCGCGACTAGCGGGAGGCCGTATAGCTCCTACAATGAGCAGTTCTTC.

The rearrangement uses TRBV7-9 and TRBJ1-3, with D perhaps matching TRBD1 (5 bases). Per germline, CDR1 SEHNR and CDR2 FQNEAQ (reference sequence). The CDR3 totals 15 residues. The V end was cut by 5 bases, the J end by 4 bases, with 15 bases between. The CDR3 is CASSPLGGLGNTIYF. CDR3 nucleotides: TGTGCCAGCAGCCCGCTGGGGGGTTTAGGAAACACCATATATTTT.

This chain links TRBV28 with TRBJ2-3; TRBD2 might be the D (6 bases). CDR1 is MDHEN, CDR2 SYDVKM, per germline. The CDR3 length is 12 residues. The germline V and J ends were trimmed by 1 base and 10 bases, with 9 bases remaining between them. For the CDR3, the DNA is TGTGCCAGCAGTTTATACGAGCGGGCGCAGTATTTT. It translates to CASSLYERAQYF.

The chain has TRBV14 and TRBJ2-7; D unclear. V lost 4 bases and J 2 bases, leaving 9 bases between the germline ends. Germline CDR1 is SGHDN and CDR2 is FVKESK. The length of the CDR3 is 13 residues. The CDR3 DNA reads as TGTGCCAGCAGCCGGCAGACTCCCTACGAGCAGTACTTC. Encoded protein: CASSRQTPYEQYF.

The sample holds one count of this clone. The genes are TRBV27 and TRBJ1-5; 7 bases agree with TRBD1. CDR3 length equals 20 residues. Germline CDR1 and CDR2: MNHEY and SMNVEV (reference sequence). Trimming at V came to 4 bases and at J to 2 bases, leaving 20 bases not matched to a gene. CDR3 loop: CASSSRVDRALLFGNQPQHF. As DNA, the CDR3 is TGTGCCAGCAGTTCCCGGGTAGACAGGGCTCTTCTATTTGGCAATCAGCCCCAGCATTTT.

This sequence joins TRBV6-5 and TRBJ1-6, with 7 positions matching TRBD1. V shed 6 bases, J shed 5 bases, and the junction held 7 bases outside the gene matches. The V gene's germline CDR1 is MNHEY and CDR2 SVGAGI. The CDR3 is 15 amino acids. The CDR3 DNA reads as TGTGCCAGCAGGTCTACCGGGACAGATAATTCACCCCTCCACTTT. Residues: CASRSTGTDNSPLHF.

J is TRBJ1-2 and V is TRBV5-8; 8 bases align to TRBD1. The germline gives CDR1 SGHTS, CDR2 YDEGEE. This CDR3 comprises 14 residues. V trimming: 3 bases; J trimming: 8 bases; junction bases outside the gene matches: 9. The CDR3 sequence: CASSWKLTGDGYTF. CDR3 coding DNA: TGTGCCAGCAGCTGGAAACTGACAGGGGACGGCTACACCTTC.

The rearrangement joins TRBV24-1 to TRBJ1-5; D is ambiguous. The CDR3 totals 15 residues. Germline V CDR1 and CDR2: KGHDR, SFDVKD. Trimming took 4 bases from V and 7 from J, leaving 16 bases between them. CDR3 DNA: TGTGCCACCAGTGACCCGCGGGAGGGTATGCAGCCCCAGCATTTT. Translating it yields CATSDPREGMQPQHF.

Here the CDR3 reads CASTLRGRGDQPQHF. The CDR3 nucleotides are TGTGCCAGTACACTGAGGGGCAGGGGAGACCAGCCCCAGCATTTT. J is TRBJ1-5 and V is TRBV6-5, with D possibly being TRBD1 (6 bases). Trimming took 9 bases from V and 7 from J, leaving 22 bases between them. Germline values: CDR1 MNHEY, CDR2 SVGAGI. This CDR3 comprises 15 residues.